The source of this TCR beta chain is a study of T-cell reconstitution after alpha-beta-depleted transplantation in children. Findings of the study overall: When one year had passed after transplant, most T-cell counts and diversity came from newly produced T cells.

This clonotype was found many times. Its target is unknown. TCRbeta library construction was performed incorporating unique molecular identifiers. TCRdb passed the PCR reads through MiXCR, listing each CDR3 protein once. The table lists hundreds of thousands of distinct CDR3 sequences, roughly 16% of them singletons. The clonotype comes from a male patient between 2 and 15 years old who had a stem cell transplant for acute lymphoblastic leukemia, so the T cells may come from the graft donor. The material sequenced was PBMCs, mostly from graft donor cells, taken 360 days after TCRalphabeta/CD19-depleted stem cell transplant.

CDR3 nucleotides: TGTGCCAGCAGTTACATGTGGGACTATCGCAAAGAGACCCAGTACTTC. It yields the protein CASSYMWDYRKETQYF. V gene TRBV6-2 or TRBV6-3 combines with J gene TRBJ2-5, with 7 bases matching TRBD2. Trimming took 2 bases from V and 3 from J; bases not matched to a gene: 9. Germline loops: CDR1 MNHEY, CDR2 SVGEGT. CDR3 size: 16 residues.